The 30 T cell receptor beta chains reported below all come from one sample, sequenced in a study of blood T cell repertoires in COVID-19. Assay: immunoSEQ multiplex PCR; the TCRdb copy retains only in-frame clones and omits some. The table records under 150,000 clones, approximately 80% of them present only once. What was sequenced was peripheral blood. Receptors originate from a man at least 80 years old with acute or convalescent COVID-19.

The chain recombines TRBV2 with TRBJ2-1, with D possibly matching TRBD2 (7 bases). The germline CDR1 and CDR2 sequences are SNHLY and FYNNEI. The CDR3 runs to 15 residues. Trimming stripped 6 bases from V and 4 bases from J, with 16 bases between. The CDR3 nucleotides read TGTGCCAGCAGAAGGGGGGGGCCTAGTTACAATGAGCAGTTCTTC. Protein sequence: CASRRGGPSYNEQFF. Variable domain in full (rest from reference TRBV2 and TRBJ2-1): EPEVTQTPSHQVTQMGQEVILRCVPISNHLYFYWYRQILGQKVEFLVSFYNNEISEKSEIFDDQFSVERPDGSNFTLKIRSTKLEDSAMYFCASRRGGPSYNEQFFGPGTRLTVL.

In DNA form, the CDR3 reads TGCGCCAGCAGCCAAGGCCACGCCCCAGGGTCTAATGAAAAACTGTTTTTT. The encoded protein is CASSQGHAPGSNEKLFF. The chain joins TRBV4-1 to TRBJ1-4; TRBD1 is a possible D gene (5 bases). Per germline, CDR1 MGHRA and CDR2 YSYEKL. The CDR3 totals 17 residues. Trimming shortened V by 1 base and J by 3 bases, and 15 bases separated the two germline ends.

V and J are TRBV9 and TRBJ2-3; 9 nucleotides match TRBD2. Per the germline V gene, CDR1 is SGDLS and CDR2 is YYNGEE. Trimming removed 4 bases from V and 5 bases from J; junction bases left unmatched: 14. The CDR3 is made up of 17 amino acids. CDR3 loop: CASSSRFGAGGGDTQYF. CDR3 in DNA: TGTGCCAGCAGCTCCCGTTTTGGAGCGGGGGGTGGAGATACGCAGTATTTT.

CDR3 residues: CASSPGQGDWNQPQHF. In DNA form, the CDR3 reads TGTGCCAGCAGCCCGGGACAGGGCGACTGGAATCAGCCCCAGCATTTT. The gene calls are TRBV9 and TRBJ1-5; 9 bases match TRBD1. V dropped 4 bases and J dropped 4; count of bases not matched to a gene: 9. Germline CDR1 SGDLS, CDR2 YYNGEE. The CDR3 loop spans 16 amino acids.

This chain uses TRBV19 with TRBJ2-5, with TRBD2 identical over 12 bases. The junction had 8 bases not matched to a gene; V was cut back by 6 bases and J by 3 bases. Germline-derived CDR1 and CDR2 are LNHDA and SQIVND (reference sequence). This CDR3 has 16 residues. CDR3 amino acids: CASSLTSGGPKETQYF. The CDR3, as DNA: TGTGCCAGTAGCTTGACTAGCGGGGGCCCCAAAGAGACCCAGTACTTC.

V usage is TRBV6-5 and J usage is TRBJ1-1, with D unresolved. The ends were cut back, 4 bases at V and 0 bases at J, with 12 bases in the middle. The CDR3 sequence is 15 residues long. Germline V gene sequence: CDR1 MNHEY, CDR2 SVGAGI. The CDR3 protein is CASSSTGKLNTEAFF. For the CDR3, the DNA is TGTGCCAGCAGTTCGACGGGAAAACTGAACACTGAAGCTTTCTTT.

The chain links TRBV6-2 or TRBV6-3 to TRBJ1-1; 7 bases agree with TRBD1. CDR3 length: 17 amino acids. Germline assignment: CDR1 MNHEY and CDR2 SVGEGT. Trimming at V came to 5 bases and at J to 5 bases, leaving 17 bases not matched to a gene. CDR3 sequence (DNA): TGTGCCAGCAGTCCCCAACCCACCAGGGGGGAAAGAACTGAAGCTTTCTTT. It is translated as CASSPQPTRGERTEAFF.

This clone was found a few times. The chain joins TRBV5-1 to TRBJ1-5; tentatively, D is TRBD1 (6 bases). CDR3 size: 15 residues. The germline CDR1 and CDR2 sequences are SGHRS and YFSETQ. V was shortened by 2 bases and J by 0 bases, with 9 bases between the two germline ends. This chain's CDR3 is CASSLQGNSNQPQHF. The CDR3 region has the DNA TGCGCCAGCAGCTTACAGGGAAATAGCAATCAGCCCCAGCATTTT. Full variable domain (missing parts from reference TRBV5-1 and TRBJ1-5): KAGVTQTPRYLIKTRGQQVTLSCSPISGHRSVSWYQQTPGQGLQFLFEYFSETQRNKGNFPGRFSGRQFSNSRSEMNVSTLELGDSALYLCASSLQGNSNQPQHFGDGTRLSIL.

The gene calls are TRBV5-4 and TRBJ2-2, with a possible D match to TRBD2 (6 bases). The V gene's germline CDR1 is SGHNT and CDR2 YYREEE (reference sequence). V shed 0 bases and J shed 3 bases, with 12 bases lying between them. This CDR3 is 16 amino acids long. CDR3 sequence: CASSLAPSEYTGELFF. CDR3 DNA sequence: TGTGCCAGCAGCTTGGCGCCTAGCGAGTACACCGGGGAGCTGTTTTTT.

The chain recombines TRBV12-3 or TRBV12-4 with TRBJ1-2, with D unresolved. V was pared by 4 bases and J by 4 bases, with 7 bases between. CDR3 length: 12 amino acids. CDR3: CASSSVLYGYTF. In nucleotides, the CDR3 is TGTGCCAGCAGTTCGGTTCTCTATGGCTACACCTTC.

There are a few counts of this clone. The chain employs TRBV15 and TRBJ2-1, with D perhaps matching TRBD1 (5 bases). Germline CDR1 is LNHNV and CDR2 is YYDKDF (reference sequence). V was trimmed by 3 bases and J by 4 bases, leaving 10 bases between them. The CDR3 runs 14 residues. The CDR3: CATSRMDTYNEQFF. CDR3 coding DNA: TGTGCCACCAGCAGGATGGACACTTACAATGAGCAGTTCTTC. Full variable domain (outside the CDR3, taken from reference TRBV15 and TRBJ2-1): DAMVIQNPRYQVTQFGKPVTLSCSQTLNHNVMYWYQQKSSQAPKLLFHYYDKDFNNEADTPDNFQSRRPNTSFCFLDIRSPGLGDTAMYLCATSRMDTYNEQFFGPGTRLTVL.

V is TRBV6-5 and J is TRBJ2-5; TRBD1 matches at 8 bases. J was trimmed by 5 bases and V by 6 bases; bases with no gene match: 8. This CDR3 has 14 residues. CDR1 is MNHEY and CDR2 is SVGAGI in the germline V gene. The CDR3: CASRPTGAIETQYF. The CDR3 coding sequence is TGTGCCAGCAGACCGACAGGGGCAATCGAGACCCAGTACTTC.

The genes are TRBV27 and TRBJ2-7; no reliable D call. Per germline, CDR1 MNHEY and CDR2 SMNVEV (reference sequence). CDR3 length: 16 amino acids. V lost 2 bases, J lost 4 bases, and 18 bases lay in between. In DNA, the CDR3 is TGTGCCAGCAGTTTAAACCCAACCTCCTACGGTTACGAGCAGTACTTC. Its protein is CASSLNPTSYGYEQYF.

The chain has TRBV19 and TRBJ2-3, with a tentative D call TRBD1 (6 bases). Looked up from germline, CDR1 is LNHDA and CDR2 is SQIVND (reference sequence). The CDR3 is 14 amino acids. The V gene lost 4 bases and the J gene lost 2 bases, with 10 bases spanning the gap. CDR3 DNA sequence: TGTGCCAGTAGTACGACAGGAGACACAGATACGCAGTATTTT. This translates into CASSTTGDTDTQYF.

This rearrangement joins TRBV10-3 to TRBJ2-5; 9 positions agree with TRBD2. CDR3 length: 15 amino acids. Germline assignment: CDR1 ENHRY and CDR2 SYGVKD. With V trimmed by 5 bases and J by 4 bases, 8 bases remained unmatched. As DNA, the CDR3 is TGTGCCATCAGTCCCGATGGCGGGAGGGGAGAGACCCAGTACTTC. Translation gives CAISPDGGRGETQYF.

This clone was counted a few times. The chain links TRBV4-2 to TRBJ2-1; 10 bases agree with TRBD1. Germline V gives CDR1 LGHNA, CDR2 YNFKEQ. Trimming cost V 1 base and J 7 bases; bases outside gene matches: 10. This CDR3 spans 17 amino acids. The CDR3 loop is CASSQVYRDRGVNEQFF. For the CDR3, the DNA is TGTGCCAGCAGCCAAGTATACCGGGACAGGGGTGTGAATGAGCAGTTCTTC.

This clone was counted a single time. V and J are TRBV4-3 and TRBJ2-7; 7 positions agree with TRBD2. This CDR3 contains 16 residues. Germline assignment: CDR1 LGHNA and CDR2 YSLEER. V trimming: 0 bases; J trimming: 0 bases; junction bases outside the gene matches: 5. The CDR3 is CASSQEAGPSSYEQYF. The CDR3 DNA is TGCGCCAGCAGCCAAGAAGCGGGGCCAAGCTCCTACGAGCAGTACTTC.

This clone turned up a few times. The chain has TRBV4-1 and TRBJ2-2, with D possibly TRBD2 on 5 matching bases. The V end lost 4 bases, the J end lost 1 base, and 13 bases lay between the germline ends. The CDR3 is 16 residues long. The V gene's germline CDR1 is MGHRA and CDR2 YSYEKL. CDR3 sequence: CASSPGRGRNTGELFF. The CDR3 DNA sequence: TGCGCCAGCAGCCCTGGACGAGGGAGGAACACCGGGGAGCTGTTTTTT.

V gene TRBV6-5 combines with J gene TRBJ1-1; D is unresolved. This CDR3 contains 14 residues. Germline loops: CDR1 MNHEY, CDR2 SVGAGI. Trimming left V 0 bases short and J 1 base short, with 6 bases between. CDR3 sequence reads: CASSYSTANTEAFF. The DNA of the CDR3 is TGTGCCAGCAGTTACTCTACAGCGAACACTGAAGCTTTCTTT.

The V gene is TRBV6-6, the J gene TRBJ2-5, with 8 nucleotides matching TRBD2. The CDR3 length is 14 residues. With 6 bases clipped from V and 5 bases from J, the junction kept 8 bases outside the gene matches. Germline loops: CDR1 MNHNY, CDR2 SVGAGI (reference sequence). CDR3 DNA: TGTGCCAGCAGCCTCGGGGGGGCCCAGGAGACCCAGTACTTC. Its protein product is CASSLGGAQETQYF.

Only a few counts were recorded for this clone. The gene calls are TRBV2 and TRBJ2-1; 7 bases agree with TRBD2. V gave up 5 bases and J gave up 8 bases; unmatched junction bases: 9. CDR3 size: 14 residues. Germline-derived CDR1 and CDR2 are SNHLY and FYNNEI. CDR3 sequence: CASSRGRTSHEQFF. The CDR3 nucleotides are TGTGCCAGCAGTCGGGGCAGGACTAGTCATGAGCAGTTCTTC.

This clone was recorded once. V is TRBV3-1 (or the pseudogene TRBV3-2) and J is TRBJ1-5, with unresolved D. There are 14 residues in the CDR3. Germline V lookup: CDR1 LGHDT, CDR2 YNNKEL (reference sequence). V was cut by 0 bases and J by 7 bases, with 10 bases left in between. CDR3 sequence (DNA): TGTGCCAGCAGCCAAGATCGTGAGGGCCAGCCCCAGCATTTT. The encoded protein is CASSQDREGQPQHF.

This CDR3 reads CATSSRQGPADGYTF. CDR3 coding DNA: TGTGCCACCAGCAGCAGACAGGGTCCTGCGGATGGCTACACCTTC. This chain connects TRBV15 to TRBJ1-2; TRBD1 aligns across 7 bases. Germline lookup yields CDR1 LNHNV and CDR2 YYDKDF (reference sequence). The CDR3 runs to 15 residues. The ends lost 3 bases at V and 6 bases at J; junction bases unmatched: 10.

This clone came up many times. The same CDR3 is also encoded by other DNA sequences in this sample. V and J are TRBV28 and TRBJ1-2, with D possibly being TRBD1 (6 bases). The germline V gene has CDR1 MDHEN and CDR2 SYDVKM. This CDR3 spans 13 amino acids. The ends were cut back, 8 bases at V and 2 bases at J, with 12 bases in the middle. CDR3 coding DNA: TGTGCCAGCCGATCAGGGGTCAACTATGGCTACACCTTC. It specifies CASRSGVNYGYTF.

The CDR3 loop is CASSLDGGKWNIQYF. In DNA form, the CDR3 reads TGTGCCAGCAGCTTAGACGGGGGTAAATGGAACATTCAGTACTTC. This rearrangement joins TRBV7-9 to TRBJ2-4; a possible D gene is TRBD2 (6 bases). Trimming shortened V by 1 base and J by 7 bases, and 14 bases separated the two germline ends. The CDR3 is 15 amino acids. The germline gives CDR1 SEHNR, CDR2 FQNEAQ (reference sequence).

The rearrangement links TRBV18 to TRBJ2-3; TRBD1 matches 9 bases. The length of the CDR3 is 16 residues. Trimming cost V 4 bases and J 6 bases; bases outside gene matches: 11. The germline V gene has CDR1 KGHSH and CDR2 LQKENI. The DNA of the CDR3 is TGTGCCAGCTCACAGAGCACAGGGGGCGCATCGGATACGCAGTATTTT. It specifies CASSQSTGGASDTQYF.

The J gene is TRBJ1-5, the V gene TRBV6-5; 9 nucleotides agree with TRBD1. Germline trimming cut 4 bases from V and 6 bases from J; bases unmatched to any gene: 7. The CDR3 extends over 15 amino acids. The germline V gene encodes CDR1 MNHEY and CDR2 SVGAGI. CDR3 sequence reads: CASSSAQGASQPQHF. CDR3 coding DNA: TGTGCCAGCAGTTCGGCACAGGGGGCTAGTCAGCCCCAGCATTTT.

J is TRBJ1-4 and V is TRBV7-2; 10 nucleotides match TRBD1. J lost 2 bases, V lost 5 bases, and 5 bases had no gene match. Germline V gene sequence: CDR1 SGHTA, CDR2 FQGNSA. The CDR3 contains 16 residues. DNA for the CDR3: TGTGCCAGCAGCCTGGGACAGGGGTTTACTAATGAAAAACTGTTTTTT. Translation gives CASSLGQGFTNEKLFF.

V and J are TRBV6-5 and TRBJ2-3, with 11 bases matching TRBD2. From germline, CDR1 is MNHEY and CDR2 SVGAGI. The CDR3 extends over 14 amino acids. Germline trimming cut 7 bases from V and 7 bases from J; bases unmatched to any gene: 7. The CDR3 loop reads CASTLAGGGHTQYF. The CDR3 DNA follows: TGTGCCAGCACCTTAGCGGGGGGGGGCCATACGCAGTATTTT.

The V gene is TRBV20-1, the J gene TRBJ1-2; tentatively, D is TRBD1 (6 bases). The CDR3 loop spans 11 amino acids. Per the germline V gene, CDR1 is DFQATT and CDR2 is SNEGSKA (reference sequence). Trimming took 6 bases from V and 5 from J, leaving 10 bases between them. The CDR3 nucleotides are TGCAGTGCAAGGGACATTTATGGCTACACCTTC. Its translation is CSARDIYGYTF.